Sequencing of this TCR beta chain was carried out in a study of regulatory T cells in long-lasting Graves disease (dated by TCRdb to about 2021). With respect to the entire study: Patients with newly diagnosed Graves' disease had been on antithyroid drugs for under 3 months. The study was conducted in China and was registered as a clinical trial. A total of 35 or so samples were covered by TCR sequencing, comprising approximately 13 persistent and 20 or so newly diagnosed Graves' disease patients. Persistent Graves' disease patients were compared with newly diagnosed Graves' disease patients by peripheral blood TCR sequencing and RNA sequencing. On the study overall, not on this receptor specifically: Sequencing and analysis were restricted to the TCR beta chain. The study examined only peripheral blood because the primary lesion, thyroid tissue, could not be accessed. Lower TCR Shannon entropy and fewer highly expanded clones were observed in persistent Graves' disease patients than in newly diagnosed patients, which suggested clonal expansion. TRBV28, TRBJ1-2 and TRBJ2-5 were preferentially used in persistent disease, while TRBV20-1 and TRBJ2-1 were favored in newly diagnosed disease. More public clonotypes were shared among persistent patients (under 3,000) than among newly diagnosed patients (roughly 1,000). The small sample size was acknowledged by the authors as a limitation that may reduce accuracy.

The time point label of this sample denotes: newly diagnosed GD, antithyroid drugs for less than 3 months. For both TCR sequencing and RNA sequencing, RNA was extracted from PBMCs using TRIzol. The diagnosis of Graves' disease was made according to American Thyroid Association guidelines. Patients for the study were recruited at an endocrinology department in Xi'an, China. From each patient, around 8.3 milliliters of peripheral blood was collected into an EDTA anticoagulant tube. Ficoll Paque Plus density gradient separation was used to isolate PBMCs, and no further T cell sorting was done. An Agilent 2100 Bioanalyzer and agarose gel were used to assess RNA quality, and a NanoDrop 2000 was used to measure RNA concentration. From its cysteine to its phenylalanine, the CDR3 spans 17 amino acids. Only the CDR3 part of the read is kept: 51 bases, read in frame from the first base. Based on the germline V gene, the CDR1 and CDR2 sequences are KGHDR and SFDVKD. Ends trimmed: V by 3 bases, J by 5 bases; bases unmatched to a gene: 8.

The library relied on multiplex PCR. TCRdb names Illumina HiSeq 4000 as the instrument used. CDR3 regions were amplified by Arm-PCR with iRepertoire HTBI primers to construct TCR beta libraries. PCR products were gel purified before sequencing. Turning to the authors' computational methods: A total of around 59 TRBV and some 13 TRBJ segments were identified across samples and were used for gene usage analysis of CDR3 amino acid clonotypes. COPE and FqMerger were used to merge the filtered high-quality paired reads into contigs. BLAST was used to align contigs to IMGT TRBV, TRBD and TRBJ reference genes, with CDR3 defined following IMGT. Any clonotype with a frequency above 0.1% was counted as a highly expanded clone. Shannon entropy served as the measure of repertoire diversity, while the Gini coefficient captured V-J evenness. Public clonotypes were defined as clonotypes shared by more than one individual. Through fastp at Q25 and MiXCR, TCRdb rebuilt clones from the public reads, retaining in-frame beta chains. Entries are consolidated by CDR3 protein sequence, retaining the most common genes and DNA. What appears here as the V and J calls and clone size reflects TCRdb's work, not the paper's. The sample profile shows approximately 400,000 distinct CDR3 sequences; approximately 16% of them were found once. About 7.8% of the sample lies in the top ten.

This clonotype was detected many times. Its antigen specificity is not known. No qualities accompany the bases; no much larger clone lies one base away. These data were also filed under a second study, of T cells in Graves' hyperthyroidism and ophthalmopathy. The second study, in turn, reports: Stable Graves' hyperthyroidism was defined as no progression to ophthalmopathy during 18 months of follow-up. The hyperthyroidism patients were between 18 and 65 years old and newly diagnosed, with a disease duration of less than 2 months. Any patient with an uncontrolled infection, another autoimmune disease, pregnancy or lactation was excluded. Diagnoses were established on the basis of clinical symptoms, serum thyroxine and TRAb, thyroid ultrasound, and orbital computed tomography. The TCR CDR3 was subjected to a first round of RT-PCR using the HTBI primer set and the Qiagen OneStep RT-PCR kit. Most expanded thyroid clonotypes (frequency above 0.001) were also detected in blood, suggesting blood repertoires may reflect thyroid immune responses. A 13 V-J signature model separated ophthalmopathy from stable hyperthyroidism, with roughly 88% sensitivity and 81% to 82% specificity in cross-validation and 80%/75% in testing. In validation, the model predicted progression to ophthalmopathy a median of around six months before onset, with approximately 70% sensitivity and almost 75% specificity. To identify TCR V-J signatures that set the groups apart, the researchers used a discovery cohort of about a hundred patients, made up of about 44 with Graves' ophthalmopathy and some 58 with stable Graves' hyperthyroidism. Prospective prediction of ophthalmopathy was tested in an independent validation cohort consisting of fewer than 20 hyperthyroidism patients and 15 to 17 patients who later progressed to ophthalmopathy. The 90 to 100 discovery patients were randomly divided into training and test sets at a 7:3 ratio. The study also compared thyroid tissue and blood T-cell repertoires from roughly six Graves' hyperthyroidism patients. After blood sampling, hyperthyroidism patients were treated with methimazole at a starting dose of 30 mg daily, and ophthalmopathy patients were treated with high-dose intravenous methylprednisolone. The libraries were constructed in a second round of multiplex PCR and then size-selected and purified. Sequencing of the libraries was done on an Illumina HiSeq2000 using paired-end 100 bp reads. SOAPnuke was used to process the raw data, throwing out any read that contained adapters or uncalled bases, had a mean Phred below 15, or lacked an exact constant-primer or identifier match. COPE v1.2.5 was used to merge high-quality paired reads, and clonotypes were defined as unique nucleotide sequences. MiTCR v1.1 was used to align clonotypes to the IMGT TRBV, TRBD and TRBJ reference segments. The analysis was restricted to V-J combinations with a frequency above 0.0001, which together covered 99.2% of the repertoires. The TCS score was defined as F50 (clonal expansion) divided by E x V (chaos), with BLOSUM62-based TCRdist calculated between CDR3 peptides within each V-J. Welch's t-statistics and random forest reduced around 550 V-J features to about 13, which were used in a naive Bayes classifier (R e1071). Sample size was not statistically predetermined, and blinding of investigators to group allocation was not performed. According to the paper, TCR Vbeta CDR3 sequencing was carried out on some 130 peripheral blood samples, which came from approximately 43 ophthalmopathy, approximately 72 hyperthyroidism and around 17 progressor patients.

This sample comprised peripheral blood mononuclear cells (PBMCs), obtained at new diagnosis, from a patient treated with antithyroid drugs. The sequence came from a woman aged 40 to 50 with Graves disease. Donor details come from another sample of the same person, matched by shared clones. The rearrangement joined TRBV24-1 to TRBJ2-1; TRBD2 lines up with 11 middle nucleotides. The CDR3 reads CATSDLQLAGEDNEQFF. Read as DNA, the sequence is TGTGCCACCAGTGATCTCCAACTAGCGGGAGAGGACAATGAGCAGTTCTTC.